The clone carrying this T cell receptor beta chain has a single count. Antigen specificity is unknown. In terms of origin and age, donors were healthy Caucasian individuals from Russia aged roughly 6 to 95. This sample was included in a study of blood T cells in healthy people across ages. General study points: TCR beta diversity per million T cells fell roughly linearly with age.

The use of a sample-barcoded 5' primer and a J-beta primer mix characterized a second PCR of roughly 6 to 11 cycles. A 12-random-nucleotide template-switch adaptor tagged each cDNA molecule. TCRdb called the 5' RACE reads again in MiXCR, with one record for every CDR3 protein. There are 1.5 million to 2 million distinct CDR3 sequences in the sample; around 50% occur only once, and 2% to 2.5% lies in the top ten. Trimming stripped 0 bases from V and 0 bases from J, with 7 bases between. The CDR3 has 15 amino acids. The V gene's germline CDR1 is KGHSH and CDR2 LQKENI. V and J are TRBV18 and TRBJ2-3; D uncertain. The sequence came from a woman between 40 and 50 years old in good health. The sample was blood. CDR3 DNA: TGTGCCAGCTCACCACCTGAAATTAGCACAGATACGCAGTATTTT. Its protein is CASSPPEISTDTQYF.